The rows below give T cell receptor beta chains drawn from one sample of a study of blood T cell repertoires in COVID-19. Method: immunoSEQ multiplex PCR; TCRdb's copy keeps in-frame clones and lacks some. Here the sample spans some 10,000 clones, roughly 90% being singletons. The sequenced sample consisted of peripheral blood. The origin of the receptors is a human donor in a cohort sampled during active COVID-19. The CDR3 runs from the conserved cysteine through the conserved F or W. The order of the fields is V gene, CDR3 protein.

>TRBV27
CASSLSKVIGATYGYTF
>TRBV10-3
CAISESGRAEQYF
>TRBV6-6
CASSPEDFNSYEQYF
>TRBV18
CASSVTGGQETQYF
>TRBV23-1
CASSQSAVGHPTDTQYF
>TRBV28
CASSLLLGQGTSGNTIYF
>TRBV5-4
CASARAAGGGGETQYF
>TRBV19
CASSSTNYNSPLHF
>TRBV2
CASRRAGASTDTQYF
>TRBV6-5
CASRRTGRNQPQHF
>TRBV19
CARVRQGDEQYF
>TRBV7-9
CASSSGQVLTYEQYF
>TRBV11-3
CASSTTTGSGEQFF
>TRBV29-1
CSGDRVDTEAFF
>TRBV10-3
CAISESGSPNTEAFF
>TRBV5-1
CASSRDRGHVDTQYF
>TRBV13
CASSPVGEASSYEQYF
>TRBV7-9
CASSFLLSGANVLTF
>TRBV12-3/TRBV12-4
CASSSRGEEKLFF
>TRBV3-1/TRBV3-2
CASSPPGQENEKLFF
>TRBV11-2
CASSSDRVTDTQYF
>TRBV7-7
CASSSGQGGGETQYF
>TRBV20-1
CSASRLAGNTDTQYF
>TRBV7-9
CASSSSGGASDTQYF
>TRBV10-1
CASSAQGSFSYEQYF
>TRBV5-4
CASRTGQGREQYF
>TRBV4-3
CASSQGQGARNTEAFF
>TRBV6-5
CASSPRGSTDTQYF
>TRBV10-1
CASSERRNKETQYF
>TRBV5-1
CASSWPSGGYNEQFF
>TRBV5-1
CASSHGGNNEQFF
>TRBV7-8
CASSPGQPRRTDTQYF
>TRBV28
CASSRGTGEMKTQYF
>TRBV27
CASSFATVGTQYF
>TRBV5-1
CASSSSGGSYEQYF
>TRBV12-3/TRBV12-4
CASSYRSLGGYTF
>TRBV19
CASSIGGGARTEAFF
>TRBV7-9
CASSLAGSSYNEQFF
>TRBV7-9
CASRPAGLTVPGNTIYF
>TRBV7-2
CASSNKAAHTEAFF
>TRBV5-1
CASSLQAASYEQYF
>TRBV4-3
CASSQGSGGAWNIQYF
>TRBV9
CASSVERGKVYEQYF
>TRBV7-3
CASSLGLAVDTQYF
>TRBV9
CASSPQTAGTGNTIYF
>TRBV3-1/TRBV3-2
CASSVWGLAGVDTQYF
>TRBV24-1
CATSDASAPVPLGQFF
>TRBV3-1/TRBV3-2
CASSQGTGNYNEQFF
>TRBV19
CASSRSQGHYGYTF
>TRBV5-1
CASSHGQGAETQYF
>TRBV7-8
CASEALNYGYTF
>TRBV20-1
CSASGTAQETQYF
>TRBV11-2
CASSPRLEPGETQYF
>TRBV11-2
CASSLVTGAAYEQYF
>TRBV6-1
CASSERVSGGSETQYF
>TRBV5-1
CASSLWAPVNTEAFF
>TRBV5-1
CASSSARSGVGNEQFF
>TRBV30
CAWRETGPEAFF
>TRBV11-3
CASSLVDGDYNEQFF
>TRBV11-1
CASSRRGNQETQYF